The next 27 T cell receptor beta chains were all read from a single sample in a study of beta chain features in type 1 diabetes. The authors reverse transcribed all of the isolated RNA, so sequencing captured expressed TCRB transcripts. Sequenced by immunoSEQ multiplex PCR; TCRdb stores in-frame clones only, minus some. The top ten clones hold about 1.4% of a sample with more than 130,000 clones, 6.9% of them seen once. The sequencing input was central memory CD4+ T cells from blood. The source is a woman under 40 in good health.

This clone was seen repeatedly, ten times or more. The chain combines TRBV15 with TRBJ2-7; D perhaps matches TRBD1 (6 bases). Germline loops: CDR1 LNHNV, CDR2 YYDKDF (reference sequence). The CDR3 has 13 amino acids. Trimming took off 0 bases at V and 9 bases at J, with 12 bases between the two ends. This CDR3 reads CATSRDPKQGQYF. CDR3 DNA: TGTGCCACCAGCAGAGATCCTAAACAGGGGCAGTACTTC.

The chain has TRBV4-3 and TRBJ2-2; possible D gene TRBD2, 5 bases. Trimming shortened V by 5 bases and J by 3 bases, and 16 bases separated the two germline ends. Germline V lookup: CDR1 LGHNA, CDR2 YSLEER. The CDR3 extends over 16 amino acids. CDR3 region: CASSEYRGKDTGELFF. The CDR3, as DNA: TGCGCCAGCAGCGAGTACCGGGGTAAGGACACCGGGGAGCTGTTTTTT.

In this sample, this clone turned up a few times. J is TRBJ2-3 and V is TRBV7-8, with 9 positions matching TRBD2. In germline, CDR1 is SGHVS, CDR2 FQNEAQ. The ends lost 7 bases at V and 1 base at J; junction bases unmatched: 15. This CDR3 has 18 residues. CDR3 residues: CASTPRAGGNSRTDTQYF. CDR3 bases: TGTGCCAGCACCCCGAGGGCGGGAGGGAACTCCCGCACAGATACGCAGTATTTT.

This clone has just a few counts. The CDR3 sequence is CASREVFGTYNEQFF. DNA of the CDR3: TGTGCCAGCAGGGAGGTCTTTGGGACCTACAATGAGCAGTTCTTC. This rearrangement joins TRBV7-2 to TRBJ2-1; D is perhaps TRBD2 (5 bases). Germline CDR1 is SGHTA and CDR2 is FQGNSA. V was clipped by 6 bases and J by 2 bases, with 14 bases between them. CDR3 length: 15 residues.

The chain uses TRBV4-1 and TRBJ1-2, with 9 positions matching TRBD1. Germline values: CDR1 MGHRA, CDR2 YSYEKL. The CDR3 length is 14 residues. Unmatched junction bases numbered 8, after V lost 4 bases and J lost 8 bases. CDR3: CASSPPGQGNGYTF. Here the CDR3 DNA reads TGCGCCAGCAGCCCCCCCGGACAGGGGAACGGCTACACCTTC.

In its sample, this clone was seen a few times. This chain connects TRBV27 to TRBJ1-5, with D possibly matching TRBD1 (5 bases). CDR1 MNHEY and CDR2 SMNVEV come from the germline V gene (reference sequence). CDR3 size: 13 residues. V was clipped by 6 bases and J by 5 bases, with 11 bases between them. Here the CDR3 DNA reads TGTGCCAGCAGCCAATCCAGGGATCAGCCCCAGCATTTT. Residues: CASSQSRDQPQHF.

This clone was detected a few times. V is TRBV5-1 and J is TRBJ2-5; perhaps TRBD2 as D (5 bases). Trimming took 3 bases from V and 5 from J, leaving 11 bases between them. The CDR3 extends over 13 amino acids. Germline CDR1 SGHRS, CDR2 YFSETQ. CDR3 in DNA: TGCGCCAGCAGCTCTGTGGGCGGGGAGACCCAGTACTTC. Residues: CASSSVGGETQYF.

The chain has TRBV5-6 and TRBJ2-1; D gene uncertain. This CDR3 is 15 amino acids long. V lost 0 bases and J 0 bases, leaving 7 bases between the germline ends. CDR1 is SGHDT, CDR2 YYEEEE, per germline. As DNA, the CDR3 is TGTGCCAGCAGCTTGGGAACTGGCTCCTACAATGAGCAGTTCTTC. It encodes CASSLGTGSYNEQFF. The entire variable domain, with the rest obtained from reference TRBV5-6 and TRBJ2-1, is as follows: DAGVTQSPTHLIKTRGQQVTLRCSPKSGHDTVSWYQQALGQGPQFIFQYYEEEERQRGNFPDRFSGHQFPNYSSELNVNALLLGDSALYLCASSLGTGSYNEQFFGPGTRLTVL.

The rearrangement joins TRBV5-5 to TRBJ2-1, with TRBD2 matching over 9 bases. The ends lost 5 bases at V and 5 bases at J; junction bases unmatched: 11. The germline CDR1 and CDR2 sequences are SGHKS and YYEKEE (reference sequence). The CDR3 contains 16 residues. CDR3 DNA: TGTGCCAGCAGGCAACTGACTAGCGGTAAAGACAATGAGCAGTTCTTC. This gives the protein CASRQLTSGKDNEQFF.

The gene calls are TRBV5-1 and TRBJ2-1; TRBD2 matches at 14 bases. The CDR3 consists of 19 residues. Germline loops: CDR1 SGHRS, CDR2 YFSETQ. Trimming at V came to 0 bases and at J to 4 bases, leaving 9 bases not matched to a gene. Here the CDR3 reads CASSLAPPGLAGAYNEQFF. DNA for the CDR3: TGCGCCAGCAGCTTGGCTCCACCGGGACTAGCGGGGGCTTACAATGAGCAGTTCTTC.

This clone came up a few times. J is TRBJ2-3 and V is TRBV28; tentative D call: TRBD1 (5 bases). Trimming pared 6 bases from V and 1 base from J, leaving 11 bases between. This CDR3 contains 14 residues. Germline loops: CDR1 MDHEN, CDR2 SYDVKM. Here the CDR3 DNA reads TGTGCCAGCAGATTTACAGGAGGCACAGATACGCAGTATTTT. Its protein is CASRFTGGTDTQYF.

This clone was counted only a few times. The V gene is TRBV5-4, the J gene TRBJ2-7; 10 bases map to TRBD2. Germline CDR1 reads SGHNT; CDR2 reads YYREEE (reference sequence). This CDR3 has 14 residues. V shed 4 bases and J 6 bases; nucleotides not matched to a gene: 7. This CDR3 reads CASSLGTSEREQYF. As DNA, the CDR3 is TGTGCCAGCAGCCTCGGGACTAGCGAACGCGAGCAGTACTTC.

The sample holds a few counts of this clone. The V and J genes are TRBV7-9 and TRBJ2-7, with TRBD1 matching over 9 bases. Germline V CDR1 and CDR2: SEHNR, FQNEAQ (reference sequence). This CDR3 region has 17 residues. Unmatched junction bases numbered 9, after V lost 0 bases and J lost 3 bases. The CDR3 loop is CASSLAAGTGGYYEQYF. The CDR3 coding sequence is TGTGCCAGCAGCTTAGCTGCGGGTACAGGGGGCTACTACGAGCAGTACTTC.

This clone has just a few counts. The gene calls are TRBV7-2 and TRBJ2-5, with unresolved D. Germline V gives CDR1 SGHTA, CDR2 FQGNSA. The ends were cut back, 1 base at V and 7 bases at J, with 13 bases in the middle. The CDR3 loop spans 14 amino acids. The CDR3 nucleotides are TGTGCCAGCAGCTTAGACTTAGCCTTGGGGACCCAGTACTTC. The encoded protein is CASSLDLALGTQYF. Looking up the rest from reference TRBV7-2 and TRBJ2-5 gives the full variable domain: GAGVSQSPSNKVTEKGKDVELRCDPISGHTALYWYRQSLGQGLEFLIYFQGNSAPDKSGLPSDRFSAERTGGSVSTLTIQRTQQEDSAVYLCASSLDLALGTQYFGPGTRLLVL.

Ten or more counts support this clone. This chain links TRBV9 with TRBJ2-3; D is unclear. V shed 3 bases and J shed 0 bases, with 2 bases lying between them. Germline V gene sequence: CDR1 SGDLS, CDR2 YYNGEE. The CDR3 extends over 12 amino acids. The CDR3 loop is CASSASTDTQYF. CDR3 DNA sequence: TGTGCCAGCAGCGCTAGCACAGATACGCAGTATTTT. The full variable domain, its missing parts supplied by reference TRBV9 and TRBJ2-3, is DSGVTQTPKHLITATGQRVTLRCSPRSGDLSVYWYQQSLDQGLQFLIQYYNGEERAKGNILERFSAQQFPDLHSELNLSSLELGDSALYFCASSASTDTQYFGPGTRLTVL.

This clone was seen only a few times. V usage is TRBV5-4 and J usage is TRBJ2-5; the match to TRBD2 covers 8 bases. The CDR3 totals 16 residues. V dropped 4 bases and J dropped 4; count of bases not matched to a gene: 12. CDR1 and CDR2 from the germline V gene are SGHNT and YYREEE (reference sequence). For the CDR3, the DNA is TGTGCCAGCAGCGTCCAGGGAGCGGGAGAGTTAGAGACCCAGTACTTC. Translated: CASSVQGAGELETQYF.

This clone has a count of ten or more. This sequence joins TRBV28 and TRBJ1-5; TRBD1 matches at 7 bases. CDR3 size: 16 residues. Losses at the gene ends were 6 bases for V and 0 bases for J; bases not matched to a gene: 8. Germline-derived CDR1 and CDR2 are MDHEN and SYDVKM. CDR3 nucleotides: TGTGCCAGCAGCCCTATGACAGGGAATAGCAATCAGCCCCAGCATTTT. Translating gives CASSPMTGNSNQPQHF. The full variable domain, rest sourced from reference TRBV28 and TRBJ1-5, is DVKVTQSSRYLVKRTGEKVFLECVQDMDHENMFWYRQDPGLGLRLIYFSYDVKMKEKGDIPEGYSVSREKKERFSLILESASTNQTSMYLCASSPMTGNSNQPQHFGDGTRLSIL.

The CDR3 DNA sequence: TGCGCCAGCAGCTTGACTAGCGACTACAATGAGCAGTTCTTC. Its translation is CASSLTSDYNEQFF. The genes are TRBV5-1 and TRBJ2-1; 7 positions match TRBD2. Germline V CDR1 and CDR2: SGHRS, YFSETQ. This CDR3 region has 14 residues. The V gene end was trimmed by 1 base and the J gene end by 3 bases; junction bases not matched to a gene: 1.

The chain combines TRBV4-2 with TRBJ2-3, with 9 nucleotides matching TRBD2. From germline, CDR1 is LGHNA and CDR2 YNFKEQ. This CDR3 has 17 amino acids. J lost 3 bases, V lost 0 bases, and 7 bases had no gene match. CDR3 in DNA: TGTGCCAGCAGCCAAGATGCCTCGGGACTAGCAACAGATACGCAGTATTTT. Its protein product is CASSQDASGLATDTQYF.

This clone was observed a handful of times. The chain links TRBV29-1 to TRBJ1-3; 7 nucleotides agree with TRBD1. This CDR3 comprises 14 residues. The germline CDR1 and CDR2 sequences are SQVTM and ANQGSEA. V lost 4 bases and J lost 2; bases outside the gene matches: 5. In DNA, the CDR3 is TGCAGCGTTGGGCCACAGGGGACTGGAAACACCATATATTTT. This sequence encodes CSVGPQGTGNTIYF.

Only a few counts were recorded for this clone. The chain recombines TRBV6-4 with TRBJ2-5, with 10 bases lining up with TRBD2. Germline V gene sequence: CDR1 MRHNA, CDR2 SNTAGT. After removal of 4 bases from V and 5 bases from J, the junction contained 7 bases not matched to a gene. The CDR3 is made up of 15 amino acids. The CDR3 sequence: CASSGSSGSCETQYF. The CDR3 DNA is TGTGCCAGCAGTGGATCTAGCGGGAGCTGCGAGACCCAGTACTTC.

This clone was seen a handful of times. The chain has TRBV5-1 and TRBJ2-5; 8 bases line up with TRBD1. CDR1 and CDR2 (germline): SGHRS, YFSETQ. CDR3 length equals 14 residues. The J segment lost 5 bases and the V segment lost 3 bases, leaving 6 bases of the junction unmatched. The CDR3 region has the DNA TGCGCCAGCAGCTCCCAGGGGGCTGGGGAGACCCAGTACTTC. This gives the protein CASSSQGAGETQYF.

This clone was found many times. This chain connects TRBV4-3 to TRBJ2-4; a possible D gene is TRBD1 (6 bases). V lost 0 bases and J lost 5, with 14 bases in between. Germline lookup yields CDR1 LGHNA and CDR2 YSLEER. The CDR3 sequence is 16 residues long. The CDR3 DNA is TGCGCCAGCAGCCAAGAGTTCAGCACAGGGCAAAACATTCAGTACTTC. This gives the protein CASSQEFSTGQNIQYF.

The V call is TRBV6-1, the J call TRBJ2-7; D is ambiguous. The V gene lost 3 bases and the J gene lost 0 bases, with 12 bases spanning the gap. The V gene's germline CDR1 is MNHNS and CDR2 SASEGT. CDR3 length: 15 amino acids. The CDR3 is CASSDLTPTSYEQYF. The CDR3 DNA follows: TGTGCCAGCAGTGACTTAACTCCTACCTCCTACGAGCAGTACTTC.

Here the CDR3 DNA reads TGTGCCAGCAGTACTGGACAGGGAGGGGAAAAACTGTTTTTT. Protein: CASSTGQGGEKLFF. The V call is TRBV7-9, the J call TRBJ1-4, with 8 bases lining up with TRBD1. Germline trimming cut 6 bases from V and 8 bases from J; bases unmatched to any gene: 8. This CDR3 is built from 14 residues. Germline lookup yields CDR1 SEHNR and CDR2 FQNEAQ (reference sequence).

This chain's CDR3 is CASSSADRAYEQYF. The DNA for the CDR3 is TGTGCCAGCAGTTCCGCGGACAGGGCCTACGAGCAGTACTTC. V usage is TRBV28 and J usage is TRBJ2-7, with 8 bases that match TRBD1. Germline-derived CDR1 and CDR2 are MDHEN and SYDVKM. V lost 4 bases and J lost 2; bases outside the gene matches: 4. The CDR3 loop spans 14 amino acids. Full variable domain (outside the CDR3, taken from reference TRBV28 and TRBJ2-7): DVKVTQSSRYLVKRTGEKVFLECVQDMDHENMFWYRQDPGLGLRLIYFSYDVKMKEKGDIPEGYSVSREKKERFSLILESASTNQTSMYLCASSSADRAYEQYFGPGTRLTVT.

This clone was seen at least ten times. The chain carries TRBV7-9 and TRBJ2-5; 11 bases fit TRBD2. Germline V gives CDR1 SEHNR, CDR2 FQNEAQ (reference sequence). The CDR3 length is 15 residues. V was clipped by 1 base and J by 7 bases; unmatched bases: 5. The CDR3 nucleotides read TGTGCCAGCAGCTTAGGACTAGCGGGATTGGGGACCCAGTACTTC. This sequence encodes CASSLGLAGLGTQYF.